The 8 T cell receptor beta chains presented below share a single source sample, sequenced in a study of control samples from healthy donors and cancer patients. This table comes from immunoSEQ multiplex PCR, and its TCRdb copy is limited to in-frame clones, with some not included. The table shows around 71,000 clones, with just over 90% occurring only once. The sequenced material came from PBMCs. The receptors originated from a woman aged 50 to 60 with colorectal cancer.

The chain links TRBV29-1 to TRBJ1-1, with D possibly being TRBD1 (5 bases). Germline V gene data show CDR1 as SQVTM and CDR2 as ANQGSEA. V lost 3 bases and J 4 bases, leaving 21 bases between the germline ends. The CDR3 has 16 residues. CDR3 nucleotides: TGCAGCGTTGAGTACTGGCAGGGCGGACTGAGCACTGAAGCTTTCTTT. It encodes CSVEYWQGGLSTEAFF.

This chain links TRBV10-2 with TRBJ2-1; the match to TRBD2 covers 10 bases. Germline values: CDR1 WSHSY, CDR2 SAAADI. CDR3 length: 14 amino acids. Germline trimming cut 6 bases from V and 9 bases from J; bases unmatched to any gene: 8. The CDR3 DNA reads as TGCGCCAGCAGCAAACTAGCGGGAAGGAGTGAGCAGTTCTTC. Protein sequence: CASSKLAGRSEQFF.

The CDR3 protein is CASSMFDGVYEQYF. As DNA, the CDR3 is TGTGCCAGTAGTATGTTCGATGGGGTTTACGAGCAGTACTTC. The chain uses TRBV19 and TRBJ2-7; no reliable D call. CDR3 length: 14 residues. V was pared by 3 bases and J by 4 bases, with 13 bases between. Germline loops: CDR1 LNHDA, CDR2 SQIVND (reference sequence).

The genes are TRBV5-6 and TRBJ1-2; possibly TRBD1 for D (6 bases). The CDR3 covers 15 residues. V dropped 4 bases and J dropped 3 bases, with 16 bases sitting between them. CDR1 and CDR2 (germline): SGHDT, YYEEEE. The CDR3 loop is CASSRTGRFDYGYTF. The DNA of the CDR3 is TGTGCCAGCAGCCGTACAGGGCGCTTTGACTATGGCTACACCTTC.

The rearrangement uses TRBV30 and TRBJ1-2; unclear D gene. The germline gives CDR1 GTSNPN, CDR2 SVGIG (reference sequence). Deletions cut 0 bases from V and 8 bases from J, with 13 bases between. The CDR3 extends over 13 amino acids. The CDR3 sequence: CAWSVGGGGGYTF. CDR3 nucleotide sequence: TGTGCCTGGAGTGTTGGAGGAGGAGGAGGCTACACCTTC.

In its sample, this clone was seen once. The rearrangement links TRBV6-1 to TRBJ2-5; 8 nucleotides match TRBD2. V was clipped by 2 bases and J by 5 bases; unmatched bases: 7. CDR1 is MNHNS and CDR2 is SASEGT in the germline V gene. This CDR3 is 15 amino acids long. The CDR3 nucleotides are TGTGCCAGCAGTGAATTAAGGCGGGGGGTTGAGACCCAGTACTTC. It codes for CASSELRRGVETQYF.

The V call is TRBV10-3, the J call TRBJ2-2, with D tentatively TRBD1 or TRBD2 (6 bases each). Between the trimmed V and J ends, which lost 3 bases and 4 bases, there was a span of 15 bases. CDR3 length equals 16 residues. Looked up from germline, CDR1 is ENHRY and CDR2 is SYGVKD. CDR3 amino acids: CAISDKGGQSTGELFF. DNA of the CDR3: TGTGCCATCAGTGATAAGGGAGGACAGTCCACCGGGGAGCTGTTTTTT.

This clone was detected once. CDR3 protein: CASSLARGQVNTEAFF. The CDR3 nucleotides read TGTGCCAGCAGCTTGGCTCGCGGACAGGTTAACACTGAAGCTTTCTTT. The chain recombines TRBV5-8 with TRBJ1-1; 7 bases fit TRBD1. This CDR3 has 16 amino acids. Germline V gene data show CDR1 as SGHTS and CDR2 as YDEGEE. V was clipped by 0 bases and J by 2 bases; unmatched bases: 7.